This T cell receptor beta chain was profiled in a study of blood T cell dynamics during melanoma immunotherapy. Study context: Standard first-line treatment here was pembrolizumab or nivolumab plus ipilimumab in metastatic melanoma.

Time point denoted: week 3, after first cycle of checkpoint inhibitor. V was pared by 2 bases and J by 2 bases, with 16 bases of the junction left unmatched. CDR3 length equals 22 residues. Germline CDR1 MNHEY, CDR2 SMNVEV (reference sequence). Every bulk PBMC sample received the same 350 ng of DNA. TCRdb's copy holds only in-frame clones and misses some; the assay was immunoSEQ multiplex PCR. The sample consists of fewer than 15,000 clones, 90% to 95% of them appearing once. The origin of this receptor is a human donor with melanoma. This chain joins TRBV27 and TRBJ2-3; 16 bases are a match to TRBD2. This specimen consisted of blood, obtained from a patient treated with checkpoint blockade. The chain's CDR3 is CASSLLTAQGLAGGLITDTQYF. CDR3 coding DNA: TGTGCCAGCAGTTTACTGACCGCCCAGGGACTAGCGGGGGGGTTGATCACAGATACGCAGTATTTT.